The 16 T cell receptor beta chains below were found in one sample sequenced in a study of molecular identifiers for immune sequencing clone quantification. TCRdb ran MiXCR on the PCR reads and lists one entry per CDR3 protein. The sample contains 550,000 to 750,000 distinct CDR3 sequences, about 20% of which appear only once. Sequencing was performed on naive CD8+ T cells from blood, with Jurkat cell RNA spiked in. The subset: FACS-sorted CD8+CD4-CCR7+CD45RA+ naive T cells. The receptors were sampled from a human donor in good health. Some libraries in this study had Jurkat cell RNA spiked in.

Ten or more counts support this clonotype. The chain employs TRBV12-5 and TRBJ2-5, with 9 bases aligning to TRBD1. Germline V lookup: CDR1 LGHNT, CDR2 FRNRAP. The CDR3 covers 15 residues. The trim removed 3 bases at V and 5 bases at J, leaving 7 bases unmatched. The CDR3 nucleotides are TGTGCTAGTGGTTTAACGACAGGGGGGTTGGAGACCCAGTACTTC. This codes for CASGLTTGGLETQYF.

Remarks on this clonotype: Relative to the germline gene, one junction end is altered; a read error may explain this. This chain uses TRBV11-1 with TRBJ2-5; D call uncertain. Germline V CDR1 and CDR2: SGHAT, FQDESV (reference sequence). CDR3 length: 15 residues. The CDR3 reads CAGSLEAYPQETQYF. CDR3 nucleotides: TGTGCCGGCAGCTTAGAGGCGTACCCACAAGAGACCCAGTACTTC.

With respect to this clonotype: Compared with germline, one end of the junction differs, possibly owing to a read error. This chain joins TRBV5-6 and TRBJ1-1; a weak D match, TRBD1 (6 bases). CDR3 length equals 16 residues. CDR1 is SGHDT and CDR2 is YYEEEE in the germline V gene. The CDR3 DNA is TGTGCCAGCAGCTTGGACTTCGATCGGGACAACACTGTAGCTTTCTTT. It translates to CASSLDFDRDNTVAFF.

In its sample, this clonotype was seen many times. This sequence joins TRBV4-1 and TRBJ1-5; TRBD1 agrees at 9 bases. The CDR3 loop spans 14 amino acids. The germline CDR1 and CDR2 sequences are MGHRA and YSYEKL. Trimming removed 3 bases from V and 9 bases from J; junction bases left unmatched: 6. The CDR3 coding sequence is TGCGCCAGCAGCCAGGGACAGGGCGGTTGGCCCCAGCATTTT. It is translated as CASSQGQGGWPQHF.

This clonotype was seen repeatedly, ten times or more. The chain couples TRBV28 to TRBJ1-5, with D perhaps TRBD1 (6 bases). With 4 bases removed from V and 9 bases from J, the gap between germline ends came to 16 bases. This CDR3 region has 14 residues. Germline values: CDR1 MDHEN, CDR2 SYDVKM. The CDR3 DNA sequence: TGTGCCAGCAGTTGGTCAGGGGCCTCGGGGCCCCAGCATTTT. Protein product: CASSWSGASGPQHF. Together with reference TRBV28 and TRBJ1-5, the CDR3 gives the full variable domain: DVKVTQSSRYLVKRTGEKVFLECVQDMDHENMFWYRQDPGLGLRLIYFSYDVKMKEKGDIPEGYSVSREKKERFSLILESASTNQTSMYLCASSWSGASGPQHFGDGTRLSIL.

At least ten counts were recorded for this clonotype. The chain recombines TRBV7-6 with TRBJ2-3; no clear D gene. CDR1 and CDR2 (germline): SGHVS, FNYEAQ. With 3 bases removed from V and 4 bases from J, the gap between germline ends came to 5 bases. The CDR3 consists of 12 residues. Written as DNA, the CDR3 is TGTGCCAGCAGCTTGTTCGCAGATACGCAGTATTTT. Translated: CASSLFADTQYF.

About this clonotype itself: It may be a read error: a sequence one base away is much more abundant. The V and J genes are TRBV5-3 and TRBJ2-3; D is unclear. TRBV5-3 is sorted into the ORF group, with uncertain function. The CDR3 covers 15 residues. The CDR3, as DNA: TGTGCCAGCAGCTTGGATTCTCGCCCCACAGATACGCAGTATTTT. This encodes CASSLDSRPTDTQYF.

This clonotype has more than one count but fewer than ten. The genes are TRBV13 and TRBJ2-7; a weak D match, TRBD2 (7 bases). The CDR3 loop spans 13 amino acids. The germline V and J ends were trimmed by 5 bases and 7 bases, with 15 bases remaining between them. In germline, CDR1 is PRHDT, CDR2 FYEKMQ (reference sequence). CDR3 coding DNA: TGTGCCAGCAGCGGGGGGGCTTCAGGTGAGCAGTACTTC. Translated: CASSGGASGEQYF.

On this clonotype: Mismatch with germline at one junction end may stem from a read error. The chain has TRBV7-6 and TRBJ2-3, with 14 bases aligning to TRBD2. The CDR3 contains 16 residues. The V gene's germline CDR1 is SGHVS and CDR2 FNYEAQ. The CDR3 coding sequence is TGTCCCAGCAGCGCAGCGACTAGCGGGAGGGCAGATACGCAGTATTTT. Its protein is CPSSAATSGRADTQYF.

The gene calls are TRBV10-2 and TRBJ2-7; D possibly corresponds to TRBD2 (6 bases). V was pared by 1 base and J by 5 bases, with 18 bases between. Germline lookup yields CDR1 WSHSY and CDR2 SAAADI. The CDR3 is 16 residues long. The CDR3 reads CASSEWRGALPDEQYF. CDR3 bases: TGCGCCAGCAGTGAGTGGCGGGGCGCCCTACCTGACGAGCAGTACTTC.

There are many counts of this clonotype. The chain links TRBV7-9 to TRBJ2-3, with TRBD2 matching over 10 bases. Trimming cost V 2 bases and J 4 bases; bases outside gene matches: 6. Looked up from germline, CDR1 is SEHNR and CDR2 is FQNEAQ (reference sequence). There are 16 residues in the CDR3. DNA of the CDR3: TGTGCCAGCAGCTTACCAGCGGGAGGGTCCTCAGATACGCAGTATTTT. Translated, it gives CASSLPAGGSSDTQYF.

Many counts were recorded for this clonotype. This chain links TRBV7-9 with TRBJ2-7; D possibly uses TRBD1 or TRBD2 (6 bases each). The germline gives CDR1 SEHNR, CDR2 FQNEAQ (reference sequence). This CDR3 is 15 amino acids long. Trimming took off 2 bases at V and 4 bases at J, with 15 bases between the two ends. CDR3: CASSLSGTGRYEQYF. The CDR3 DNA follows: TGTGCCAGCAGCTTATCTGGCACAGGGAGGTACGAGCAGTACTTC.

This clonotype has a count of ten or more. V usage is TRBV10-3 and J usage is TRBJ2-5, with D hard to call. The CDR3 length is 12 residues. Germline loops: CDR1 ENHRY, CDR2 SYGVKD. The V end lost 0 bases, the J end lost 1 base, and 0 bases lay between the germline ends. CDR3 sequence reads: CAISESQETQYF. The CDR3 DNA is TGTGCCATCAGTGAGTCCCAAGAGACCCAGTACTTC.

This clonotype turned up a few times. The rearrangement links TRBV6-2 or TRBV6-3 to TRBJ2-5, with 8 bases lining up with TRBD1. The V and J ends lost 6 bases and 7 bases, in that order; junction bases with no gene match: 19. CDR3 length: 17 amino acids. The germline V gene encodes CDR1 MNHEY and CDR2 SVGEGT. The CDR3 sequence is CASRTSVIGQGMLTQYF. The CDR3 DNA is TGTGCCAGCAGAACCTCCGTAATAGGACAGGGAATGTTGACCCAGTACTTC.

This chain links TRBV4-3 with TRBJ2-5, with unresolved D. This CDR3 is 17 amino acids long. CDR1 is LGHNA and CDR2 is YSLEER in the germline V gene. The V end was cut by 2 bases, the J end by 5 bases, with 21 bases between. CDR3 DNA sequence: TGCGCCAGCAGCCAATGGCACGCAGACTCGAGTGTGGAGACCCAGTACTTC. It specifies CASSQWHADSSVETQYF.

This clonotype came up many times. The chain employs TRBV5-1 and TRBJ2-7; 7 bases line up with TRBD1. In germline, CDR1 is SGHRS, CDR2 YFSETQ. Trimming at V came to 4 bases and at J to 7 bases, leaving 8 bases not matched to a gene. CDR3 size: 13 residues. CDR3 protein: CASSVTGFGEQYF. The CDR3 nucleotides read TGCGCCAGCAGCGTGACAGGGTTTGGGGAGCAGTACTTC.